Sequencing of this T cell receptor beta chain was carried out in a study of blood T cell repertoires in COVID-19. As for the study in general: Acute-phase and convalescent COVID-19 samples originated in the United States, Italy and Spain. The cDNA or gDNA used as material had been derived from T cells, B-cell-depleted T cells, or PBMCs.

V lost 4 bases, J lost 8 bases, and 12 bases lay in between. Germline V gene data show CDR1 as SEHNR and CDR2 as FQNEAQ (reference sequence). CDR3 length: 13 residues. As processed by the authors: Reference gene primers were amplified, and this amplification served to estimate nucleated cell counts. TCRdb's copy holds only in-frame clones and misses some; the assay was immunoSEQ multiplex PCR. The V and J calls and clone size were taken over from that table, and D and trimming were inferred from the DNA. The table lists approximately 75,000 clones, roughly 85% of them singletons. The chain employs TRBV7-9 and TRBJ2-4; D possibly corresponds to TRBD2 (6 bases). The sequence came from a man at least 80 years old with acute or convalescent COVID-19. Material for sequencing was peripheral blood. This CDR3 reads CASSSERDYIQYF. The CDR3 nucleotides are TGTGCCAGCAGCTCCGAACGGGACTACATTCAGTACTTC.